This T cell receptor (beta chain) derives from a study of identical twins. With 2 bases clipped from V and 3 bases from J, the junction kept 16 bases outside the gene matches. The CDR3 loop spans 18 amino acids. The V gene's germline CDR1 is LGHDT and CDR2 YNNKEL (reference sequence). Unique molecular identifiers were present on the cDNA, which also gained a universal primer site by template switching. TCRdb redid the calling of the 5' RACE reads with MiXCR, one entry per CDR3 protein. The table shows 200,000 or so distinct CDR3 sequences, with under 10% occurring only once. The same sample was also used in a study of yellow fever vaccine responses in identical twins.

The clonotype comes from a woman aged 18 to 35 in good health. The J gene is TRBJ2-7, the V gene TRBV3-1, with TRBD1 matching 7 bases. Sequenced input: memory (CD45RO+) T cells sorted from blood. CDR3 in amino acids: CASSQRTRYLDRIYEQYF. The CDR3 DNA reads TGTGCCAGCAGCCAAAGGACCCGGTATTTGGACAGGATCTACGAGCAGTACTTC.